Following are 31 T cell receptor beta chains from one sample sequenced in a study of blood T cell repertoires in COVID-19. Only in-frame clones appear in the TCRdb table, and some are missing; sequencing was by immunoSEQ multiplex PCR. The table has about 50,000 clones, approximately 80% seen once. The sequencing input was peripheral blood. These receptor sequences come from a human donor in a cohort sampled during active COVID-19.

The chain couples TRBV5-6 to TRBJ2-3; D is unresolved. Germline assignment: CDR1 SGHDT and CDR2 YYEEEE. Trimming stripped 1 base from V and 0 bases from J, with 3 bases between. This CDR3 is built from 13 residues. The CDR3 protein is CASSLPSTDTQYF. The CDR3 DNA reads TGTGCCAGCAGCTTGCCTAGCACAGATACGCAGTATTTT. The entire variable domain, with the rest obtained from reference TRBV5-6 and TRBJ2-3, is as follows: DAGVTQSPTHLIKTRGQQVTLRCSPKSGHDTVSWYQQALGQGPQFIFQYYEEEERQRGNFPDRFSGHQFPNYSSELNVNALLLGDSALYLCASSLPSTDTQYFGPGTRLTVL.

This chain links TRBV19 with TRBJ2-1; TRBD2 might be the D (5 bases). Germline lookup yields CDR1 LNHDA and CDR2 SQIVND (reference sequence). The CDR3 covers 16 residues. V was shortened by 4 bases and J by 6 bases, with 19 bases between the two germline ends. Here the CDR3 reads CASSTLRATAGNEQFF. The CDR3 DNA follows: TGTGCCAGTAGTACCCTGAGGGCTACCGCCGGCAATGAGCAGTTCTTC.

The rearrangement joins TRBV6-2 or TRBV6-3 to TRBJ1-2, with TRBD1 matching 8 bases. From germline, CDR1 is MNHEY and CDR2 SVGEGT. The J segment lost 4 bases and the V segment lost 5 bases, leaving 9 bases of the junction unmatched. The CDR3 totals 15 residues. CDR3 amino acids: CASSTWDRRPYGYTF. In DNA form, the CDR3 reads TGTGCCAGCAGTACCTGGGACAGGAGACCCTATGGCTACACCTTC.

V gene TRBV6-2 or TRBV6-3 combines with J gene TRBJ1-1; D may be TRBD1 (5 bases). Trimming took off 0 bases at V and 1 base at J, with 9 bases between the two ends. The CDR3 extends over 15 amino acids. CDR1 is MNHEY, CDR2 SVGEGT, per germline. The CDR3 DNA reads as TGTGCCAGCAGTTACTCCGGGGGGTCGAACACTGAAGCTTTCTTT. This gives the protein CASSYSGGSNTEAFF.

The chain employs TRBV4-1 and TRBJ1-3, with TRBD1 matching over 7 bases. Germline CDR1 and CDR2: MGHRA and YSYEKL. V lost 4 bases, J lost 0 bases, and 6 bases stayed unmatched. The CDR3 is 16 residues long. The CDR3 region is CASSLGQAASGNTIYF. The CDR3 nucleotides read TGCGCCAGCAGCCTTGGACAGGCAGCCTCTGGAAACACCATATATTTT.

This rearrangement joins TRBV5-1 to TRBJ2-3, with a tentative D call TRBD1 (6 bases). CDR1 and CDR2 from the germline V gene are SGHRS and YFSETQ. The CDR3 covers 13 residues. V lost 4 bases and J 0 bases, leaving 6 bases between the germline ends. CDR3 DNA sequence: TGCGCCAGCAGCGGGACAAGCACAGATACGCAGTATTTT. The encoded protein is CASSGTSTDTQYF.

The J gene is TRBJ2-3, the V gene TRBV7-3; 7 bases agree with TRBD2. With V trimmed by 4 bases and J by 8 bases, 6 bases remained unmatched. The V gene's germline CDR1 is SGHTA and CDR2 FQGTGA. This CDR3 comprises 13 residues. The CDR3 loop reads CASSYGTTGTQYF. CDR3 DNA sequence: TGTGCCAGCAGCTACGGGACTACCGGTACGCAGTATTTT.

V and J are TRBV9 and TRBJ2-5; 8 bases align to TRBD2. After removal of 3 bases from V and 5 bases from J, the junction contained 9 bases not matched to a gene. This CDR3 has 15 amino acids. Germline-derived CDR1 and CDR2 are SGDLS and YYNGEE. The CDR3 region is CASSAGLAGGETQYF. CDR3 nucleotide sequence: TGTGCCAGCAGCGCCGGACTAGCCGGGGGTGAGACCCAGTACTTC. The entire variable domain, with the rest obtained from reference TRBV9 and TRBJ2-5, is as follows: DSGVTQTPKHLITATGQRVTLRCSPRSGDLSVYWYQQSLDQGLQFLIQYYNGEERAKGNILERFSAQQFPDLHSELNLSSLELGDSALYFCASSAGLAGGETQYFGPGTRLLVL.

The chain combines TRBV30 with TRBJ2-7; a weak D match, TRBD1 (5 bases). V shed 0 bases and J shed 6 bases, with 9 bases lying between them. Germline V gene sequence: CDR1 GTSNPN, CDR2 SVGIG (reference sequence). The CDR3 consists of 12 residues. CDR3 amino acids: CAWSVVGREQYF. CDR3 DNA sequence: TGTGCCTGGAGTGTAGTGGGGCGCGAGCAGTACTTC.

This chain uses TRBV2 with TRBJ2-2; 7 bases fit TRBD1. With V trimmed by 5 bases and J by 2 bases, 2 bases remained unmatched. Germline CDR1 is SNHLY and CDR2 is FYNNEI. The CDR3 is made up of 14 amino acids. CDR3 DNA sequence: TGTGCCAGCAGTAGGGACAGTAACACCGGGGAGCTGTTTTTT. Translation gives CASSRDSNTGELFF.

The rearrangement uses TRBV10-1 and TRBJ2-5; possible D gene TRBD1, 5 bases. Germline values: CDR1 WNHNN, CDR2 SYGVQD (reference sequence). The CDR3 consists of 14 residues. Trimming cost V 2 bases and J 2 bases, with 9 bases left between them. CDR3 in DNA: TGCGCCAGCAGTGAGAACACAGGACAAGAGACCCAGTACTTC. Translated: CASSENTGQETQYF.

Note on this clone: The junction departs from germline at one end; a sequencing error may be responsible. The rearrangement uses TRBV28 and TRBJ2-4; 7 bases map to TRBD1. CDR3 size: 13 residues. CDR1 and CDR2 from the germline V gene are MDHEN and SYDVKM. CDR3 bases: TGTGCCAGCAGTTTCACCCAGGAGACAGGGTGGAACTTC. Amino acids: CASSFTQETGWNF.

The genes are TRBV30 and TRBJ2-1; TRBD2 matches at 7 bases. Germline values: CDR1 GTSNPN, CDR2 SVGIG (reference sequence). The CDR3 contains 13 residues. Losses at the gene ends were 4 bases for V and 6 bases for J; bases not matched to a gene: 6. DNA for the CDR3: TGTGCCTGGACTAGCGGACGGGGCAATGAGCAGTTCTTC. Translating it yields CAWTSGRGNEQFF.

Only one count was recorded for this clone. The rearrangement uses TRBV10-3 and TRBJ2-1, with 8 nucleotides matching TRBD2. V shed 7 bases, J shed 8 bases, and the junction held 7 bases outside the gene matches. This CDR3 spans 13 amino acids. Germline V gene data show CDR1 as ENHRY and CDR2 as SYGVKD. CDR3: CAIKSSGSDEQFF. The DNA for the CDR3 is TGTGCCATCAAGTCGAGCGGGAGCGATGAGCAGTTCTTC.

This chain uses TRBV19 with TRBJ1-1; D is perhaps TRBD1 (5 bases). CDR1 and CDR2 from the germline V gene are LNHDA and SQIVND (reference sequence). The CDR3 has 18 amino acids. Trimming cost V 1 base and J 3 bases, with 21 bases left between them. The CDR3 DNA reads as TGTGCCAGTAGTATAGGCCCCGGGGGGGAGGGGATCTACACTGAAGCTTTCTTT. Translating it yields CASSIGPGGEGIYTEAFF.

The rearrangement joins TRBV18 to TRBJ2-1; D may be TRBD2 (6 bases). V shed 0 bases and J shed 6 bases, with 15 bases lying between them. The CDR3 contains 16 residues. The germline CDR1 and CDR2 sequences are KGHSH and LQKENI. Written as DNA, the CDR3 is TGTGCCAGCTCACCACCGGGAGCGGGTCGACTCAATGAGCAGTTCTTC. It encodes CASSPPGAGRLNEQFF.

The chain is built from TRBV11-3 and TRBJ1-3; 10 positions match TRBD1. CDR1 and CDR2 (germline): SGHNT, YENEEA. Losses at the gene ends were 5 bases for V and 4 bases for J; bases not matched to a gene: 11. This CDR3 has 17 residues. CDR3 bases: TGTGCCAGCAGCGCCTCAGCGGGGACAGGGGACGGAAACACCATATATTTT. Its translation: CASSASAGTGDGNTIYF. The variable domain in full, completed from reference TRBV11-3 and TRBJ1-3, reads EAGVVQSPRYKIIEKKQPVAFWCNPISGHNTLYWYLQNLGQGPELLIRYENEEAVDDSQLPKDRFSAERLKGVDSTLKIQPAELGDSAVYLCASSASAGTGDGNTIYFGEGSWLTVV.

The V and J genes are TRBV7-9 and TRBJ1-1; 9 positions agree with TRBD1. The CDR3 spans 18 residues. Germline assignment: CDR1 SEHNR and CDR2 FQNEAQ (reference sequence). V lost 4 bases and J lost 4; bases outside the gene matches: 16. Here the CDR3 reads CASSSNHGQGIWATEAFF. The CDR3 coding sequence is TGTGCCAGCAGCTCTAACCACGGACAGGGGATTTGGGCCACTGAAGCTTTCTTT.

The chain employs TRBV19 and TRBJ2-2; unclear D gene. The CDR3 totals 14 residues. The germline CDR1 and CDR2 sequences are LNHDA and SQIVND (reference sequence). V was clipped by 4 bases and J by 10 bases, with 16 bases between them. This chain's CDR3 is CASSTPELLEELFF. The CDR3 nucleotides read TGTGCCAGTAGTACCCCCGAGTTATTAGAGGAGCTGTTTTTT. The entire variable domain, with the rest obtained from reference TRBV19 and TRBJ2-2, is as follows: DGGITQSPKYLFRKEGQNVTLSCEQNLNHDAMYWYRQDPGQGLRLIYYSQIVNDFQKGDIAEGYSVSREKKESFPLTVTSAQKNPTAFYLCASSTPELLEELFFGEGSRLTVL.

This clone has just a few counts. The V gene is TRBV18, the J gene TRBJ2-5, with a weak D call TRBD1 (6 bases). Deletions cut 3 bases from V and 2 bases from J, with 10 bases between. CDR3 length equals 14 residues. Looked up from germline, CDR1 is KGHSH and CDR2 is LQKENI. CDR3 coding DNA: TGTGCCAGCTCACCTCTAGGACAGCAAGAGACCCAGTACTTC. It yields the protein CASSPLGQQETQYF.

This rearrangement joins TRBV11-2 to TRBJ1-2; TRBD1 might be the D (5 bases). CDR1 SGHAT and CDR2 FQNNGV come from the germline V gene. The ends were cut back, 1 base at V and 3 bases at J, with 12 bases in the middle. CDR3 length: 15 residues. The CDR3 region is CASSLGGVMDYGYTF. As DNA, the CDR3 is TGTGCCAGCAGCTTAGGGGGGGTGATGGACTATGGCTACACCTTC.

This clone was detected once. This sequence joins TRBV3-1 (or the pseudogene TRBV3-2) and TRBJ2-2; a weak D match, TRBD2 (6 bases). The length of the CDR3 is 13 residues. The germline V gene has CDR1 LGHDT and CDR2 YNNKEL (reference sequence). Trimming shortened V by 5 bases and J by 13 bases, and 17 bases separated the two germline ends. Here the CDR3 reads CASSWLATHGLFF. The DNA for the CDR3 is TGTGCCAGCAGCTGGCTAGCGACCCATGGGCTGTTTTTT.

The J gene is TRBJ2-2, the V gene TRBV12-1; TRBD1 was called by the table and not checked on the DNA. TRBV12-1 is a pseudogene locus. CDR3 length: 13 residues. The CDR3 spells CASSTRESGELFF. The CDR3 DNA is TGTGCCAGCAGCACCAGGGAAAGCGGGGAGCTGTTTTTT.

The chain combines TRBV28 with TRBJ2-7, with D tentatively TRBD1 (5 bases). This CDR3 is 13 amino acids long. Trimming removed 3 bases from V and 3 bases from J, with 9 bases in between. Germline-derived CDR1 and CDR2 are MDHEN and SYDVKM. The CDR3 region is CASSFPGYYEQYF. Here the CDR3 DNA reads TGTGCCAGCAGTTTTCCAGGGTACTACGAGCAGTACTTC.

This clone was observed a handful of times. This chain uses TRBV10-1 with TRBJ2-2; TRBD1 aligns across 10 bases. V was clipped by 8 bases and J by 5 bases; unmatched bases: 5. The germline CDR1 and CDR2 sequences are WNHNN and SYGVQD (reference sequence). This CDR3 spans 14 amino acids. CDR3 amino acids: CASGDRGLTGELFF. DNA of the CDR3: TGCGCCAGCGGGGACAGGGGTCTAACCGGGGAGCTGTTTTTT.

V and J are TRBV2 and TRBJ2-7; the D gene is possibly TRBD2 (7 bases). The V gene lost 1 base and the J gene lost 6 bases, with 16 bases spanning the gap. The CDR3 extends over 15 amino acids. Looked up from germline, CDR1 is SNHLY and CDR2 is FYNNEI. The CDR3 region is CASSEEGGIVTEQYF. The DNA of the CDR3 is TGTGCCAGCAGTGAAGAGGGGGGGATCGTGACCGAGCAGTACTTC. Full variable domain (remainder filled in from reference TRBV2 and TRBJ2-7): EPEVTQTPSHQVTQMGQEVILRCVPISNHLYFYWYRQILGQKVEFLVSFYNNEISEKSEIFDDQFSVERPDGSNFTLKIRSTKLEDSAMYFCASSEEGGIVTEQYFGPGTRLTVT.

There are a few counts of this clone. CDR3 residues: CASSQDLTYTEAFF. The CDR3 DNA reads as TGCGCCAGCAGCCAAGATCTCACATACACTGAAGCTTTCTTT. This sequence joins TRBV4-1 and TRBJ1-1; D ambiguous. This CDR3 comprises 14 residues. Germline loops: CDR1 MGHRA, CDR2 YSYEKL. V lost 0 bases and J 3 bases, leaving 8 bases between the germline ends.

The chain uses TRBV10-3 and TRBJ2-7, with 9 positions matching TRBD2. V shed 0 bases, J shed 10 bases, and the junction held 7 bases outside the gene matches. The CDR3 covers 14 residues. The germline gives CDR1 ENHRY, CDR2 SYGVKD. Here the CDR3 DNA reads TGTGCCATCAGTGAGTCGAGTCTAGCGGGACTACAGTACTTC. This encodes CAISESSLAGLQYF.

The chain combines TRBV27 with TRBJ1-1; D ambiguous. CDR1 MNHEY and CDR2 SMNVEV come from the germline V gene (reference sequence). The CDR3 totals 14 residues. V dropped 3 bases and J dropped 2 bases, with 10 bases sitting between them. Written as DNA, the CDR3 is TGTGCCAGCAGTTTTGTCGGGATTAACACTGAAGCTTTCTTT. Its translation is CASSFVGINTEAFF.

The CDR3: CASRARLANSYNEQFF. CDR3 sequence (DNA): TGTGCCAGTAGGGCCAGACTAGCGAATTCCTACAATGAGCAGTTCTTC. The chain is built from TRBV19 and TRBJ2-1; 8 nucleotides line up with TRBD2. The CDR3 sequence is 16 residues long. Per germline, CDR1 LNHDA and CDR2 SQIVND (reference sequence). J gave up 1 base and V 6 bases, and 8 bases lay outside the gene matches.

The gene calls are TRBV4-3 and TRBJ1-5; D unclear. CDR3 length equals 15 residues. Germline CDR1 and CDR2: LGHNA and YSLEER. Trimming took 2 bases from V and 5 from J, leaving 13 bases between them. The CDR3 DNA follows: TGCGCCAGCAGCCAAAGTGCTCTATCGGATCAGCCCCAGCATTTT. Residues: CASSQSALSDQPQHF.